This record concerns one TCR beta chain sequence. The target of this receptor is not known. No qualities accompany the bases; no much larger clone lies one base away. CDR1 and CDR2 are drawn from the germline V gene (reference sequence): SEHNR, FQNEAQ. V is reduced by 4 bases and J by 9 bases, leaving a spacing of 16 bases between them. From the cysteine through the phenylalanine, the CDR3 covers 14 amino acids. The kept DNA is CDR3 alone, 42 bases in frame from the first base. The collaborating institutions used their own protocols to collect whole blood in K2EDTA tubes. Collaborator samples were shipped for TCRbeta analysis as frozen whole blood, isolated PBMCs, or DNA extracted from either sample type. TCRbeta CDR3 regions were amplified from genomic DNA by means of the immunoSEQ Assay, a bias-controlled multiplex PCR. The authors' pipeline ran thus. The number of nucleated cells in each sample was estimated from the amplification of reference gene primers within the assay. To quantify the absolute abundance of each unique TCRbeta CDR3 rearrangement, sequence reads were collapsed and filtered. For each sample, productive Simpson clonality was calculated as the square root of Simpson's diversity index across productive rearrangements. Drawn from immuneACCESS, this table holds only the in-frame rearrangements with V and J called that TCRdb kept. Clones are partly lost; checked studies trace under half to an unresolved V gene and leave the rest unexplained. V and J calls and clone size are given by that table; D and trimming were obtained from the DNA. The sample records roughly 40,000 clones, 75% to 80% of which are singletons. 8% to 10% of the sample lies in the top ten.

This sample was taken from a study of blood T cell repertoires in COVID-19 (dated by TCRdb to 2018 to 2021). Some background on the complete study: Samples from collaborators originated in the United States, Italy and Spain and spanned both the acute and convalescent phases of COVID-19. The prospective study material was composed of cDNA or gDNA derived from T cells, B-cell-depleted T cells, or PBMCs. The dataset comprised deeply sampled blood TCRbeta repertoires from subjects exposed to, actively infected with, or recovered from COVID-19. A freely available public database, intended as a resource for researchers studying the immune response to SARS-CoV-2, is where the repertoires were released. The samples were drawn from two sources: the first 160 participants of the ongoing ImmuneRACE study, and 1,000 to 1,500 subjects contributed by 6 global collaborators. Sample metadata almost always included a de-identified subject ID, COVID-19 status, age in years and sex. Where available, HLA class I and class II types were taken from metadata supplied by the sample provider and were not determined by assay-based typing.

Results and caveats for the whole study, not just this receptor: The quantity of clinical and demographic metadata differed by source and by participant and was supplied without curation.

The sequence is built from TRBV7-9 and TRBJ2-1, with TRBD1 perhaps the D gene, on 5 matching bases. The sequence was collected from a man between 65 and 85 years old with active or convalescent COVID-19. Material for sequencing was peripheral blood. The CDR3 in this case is CASSSKSRVGEQFF. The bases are TGTGCCAGCAGCTCAAAGTCCAGGGTAGGTGAGCAGTTCTTC.